This T cell receptor beta chain appears in the sequencing data of a study of T cell responses to AZD1222 COVID-19 vaccine. CDR1 is SGHTA and CDR2 is FQGNSA in the germline V gene. The length of the CDR3 is 15 residues. The V segment lost 4 bases and the J segment 5 bases; nucleotides outside the gene matches: 7. Points on this clone: The antigen is not known.

Notes on the study in general: Within unmutated variant regions lay the reported targets of nearly half of spike-specific TCRs.

Profiled with immunoSEQ multiplex PCR; TCRdb holds only in-frame clones, not every one. The profile shows approximately 130,000 clones, roughly 90% of them singletons. The material sequenced was peripheral blood, taken on day 0 of AZD1222 vaccination. J is TRBJ2-3 and V is TRBV7-2; 9 bases fit TRBD1. This receptor was taken from an adult in good health. Here the CDR3 DNA reads TGTGCCAGCAGCTCGAACAGGGGGCCTGGAGATACGCAGTATTTT. Its translation is CASSSNRGPGDTQYF. The variable domain in full, completed from reference TRBV7-2 and TRBJ2-3, reads GAGVSQSPSNKVTEKGKDVELRCDPISGHTALYWYRQSLGQGLEFLIYFQGNSAPDKSGLPSDRFSAERTGGSVSTLTIQRTQQEDSAVYLCASSSNRGPGDTQYFGPGTRLTVL.